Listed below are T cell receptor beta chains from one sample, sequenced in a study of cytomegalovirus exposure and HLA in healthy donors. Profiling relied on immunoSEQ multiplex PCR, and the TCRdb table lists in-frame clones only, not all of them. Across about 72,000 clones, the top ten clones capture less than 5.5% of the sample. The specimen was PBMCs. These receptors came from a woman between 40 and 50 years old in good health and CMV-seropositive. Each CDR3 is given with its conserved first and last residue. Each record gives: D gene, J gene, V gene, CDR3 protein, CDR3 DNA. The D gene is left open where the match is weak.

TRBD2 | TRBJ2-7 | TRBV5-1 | CASSLAPGGPGEQYF | TGCGCCAGCAGCTTGGCCCCGGGAGGGCCCGGCGAGCAGTACTTC
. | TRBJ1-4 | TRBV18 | CASSPIGGSANEKLFF | TGTGCCAGCTCCCCGATCGGGGGTTCGGCTAATGAAAAACTGTTTTTT
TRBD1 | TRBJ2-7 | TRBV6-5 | CASSYVQGAGEQYF | TGTGCCAGCAGTTACGTACAGGGGGCCGGGGAGCAGTACTTC
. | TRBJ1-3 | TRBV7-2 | CASREGGAIGNTIYF | TGTGCCAGCAGGGAGGGGGGGGCAATCGGAAACACCATATATTTT
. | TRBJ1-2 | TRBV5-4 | CASSLGGGGDGYTF | TGTGCCAGCAGCTTGGGGGGAGGGGGTGACGGCTACACCTTC
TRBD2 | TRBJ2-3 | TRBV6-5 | CASSWASGGATDTQYF | TGTGCCAGCAGTTGGGCAAGCGGGGGGGCGACAGATACGCAGTATTTT
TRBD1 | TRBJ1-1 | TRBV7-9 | CASSHRGQGVTEAFF | TGTGCCAGCAGCCACCGCGGACAGGGGGTCACTGAAGCTTTCTTT
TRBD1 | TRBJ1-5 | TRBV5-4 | CASSVGTAPDQPQHF | TGTGCCAGCAGCGTCGGGACAGCACCGGATCAGCCCCAGCATTTT
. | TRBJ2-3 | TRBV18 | CASSPTDSGSTDTQYF | TGTGCCAGCTCACCGACCGATTCGGGTAGCACAGATACGCAGTATTTT
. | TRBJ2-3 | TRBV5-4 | CASSYGSPRSTDTQYF | TGTGCCAGCAGCTACGGGAGTCCACGTAGCACAGATACGCAGTATTTT
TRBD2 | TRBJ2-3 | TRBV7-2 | CASSFLAGGSTDTQYF | TGTGCCAGCAGCTTTCTAGCGGGGGGCTCCACAGATACGCAGTATTTT
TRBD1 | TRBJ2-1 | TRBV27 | CASSLLGQGGGNEQFF | TGTGCCAGCAGTTTACTGGGACAGGGAGGAGGCAATGAGCAGTTCTTC
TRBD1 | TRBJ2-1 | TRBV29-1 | CSVAPGQGYNEQFF | TGCAGCGTTGCGCCGGGACAGGGGTACAATGAGCAGTTCTTC
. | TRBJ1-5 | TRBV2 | CASSDLINQPQHF | TGTGCCAGCAGTGACCTTATAAATCAGCCCCAGCATTTT
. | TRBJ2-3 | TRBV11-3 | CASSLGRSTDTQYF | TGTGCCAGCAGCTTAGGCCGGTCCACAGATACGCAGTATTTT
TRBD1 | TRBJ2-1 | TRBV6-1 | CASSEDRGSYNEQFF | TGTGCCAGCAGTGAGGACAGGGGCTCCTACAATGAGCAGTTCTTC
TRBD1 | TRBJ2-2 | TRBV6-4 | CASSPGQGNTGELFF | TGTGCCAGCAGTCCCGGACAGGGTAACACCGGGGAGCTGTTTTTT
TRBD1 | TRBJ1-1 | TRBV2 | CASSKPGQGRFAEAFF | TGTGCCAGCAGTAAGCCGGGACAGGGAAGGTTTGCTGAAGCTTTCTTT
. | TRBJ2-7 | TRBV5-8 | CASSFKLREQYF | TGTGCCAGCAGCTTTAAACTACGCGAGCAGTACTTC
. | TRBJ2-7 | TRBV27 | CASSLGQPSYEQYF | TGTGCCAGCAGTTTGGGACAACCCAGCTACGAGCAGTACTTC
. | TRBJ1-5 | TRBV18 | CASSLETGRNQPQHF | TGTGCCAGCTCACTGGAGACAGGCCGGAATCAGCCCCAGCATTTT
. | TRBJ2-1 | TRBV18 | CASLLGLFNEQFF | TGTGCCAGCCTGCTGGGGCTGTTCAATGAGCAGTTCTTC